Below are 5 T cell receptor beta chains sequenced from a single sample in a study of cytomegalovirus exposure and HLA in healthy donors. In the PCR, 60 Vbeta and 13 Jbeta primers were used. The protocol was immunoSEQ multiplex PCR, while the TCRdb copy is restricted to in-frame clones and leaves out a portion. The sample contains around 130,000 clones, roughly 84% of which appear only once. Sequencing used PBMCs. These TCRs come from a woman younger than 30 in good health and CMV-seropositive.

This chain joins TRBV19 and TRBJ1-4; D perhaps matches TRBD1 (6 bases). CDR3 length: 15 amino acids. CDR1 LNHDA and CDR2 SQIVND come from the germline V gene (reference sequence). Trimming pared 1 base from V and 0 bases from J, leaving 6 bases between. CDR3 nucleotide sequence: TGTGCCAGTAGTATAGGGACAGCAACTAATGAAAAACTGTTTTTT. Translation: CASSIGTATNEKLFF.

CDR3 region: CSVEGTGYEQYF. The CDR3 nucleotides are TGCAGCGTTGAGGGGACAGGGTACGAGCAGTACTTC. The chain is built from TRBV29-1 and TRBJ2-7; 9 bases are shared with TRBD1. The CDR3 consists of 12 residues. V lost 3 bases, J lost 4 bases, and 1 base stayed unmatched. CDR1 and CDR2 from the germline V gene are SQVTM and ANQGSEA.

This chain links TRBV5-1 with TRBJ1-6, with 7 bases identical to TRBD1. The CDR3 extends over 15 amino acids. Germline assignment: CDR1 SGHRS and CDR2 YFSETQ. The junction had 7 bases not matched to a gene; V was cut back by 3 bases and J by 7 bases. CDR3 protein: CASSSTGQTNSPLHF. The CDR3 coding sequence is TGCGCCAGCAGCTCCACGGGACAGACCAATTCACCCCTCCACTTT. Using reference TRBV5-1 and TRBJ1-6 for the parts outside the CDR3, the full variable domain is KAGVTQTPRYLIKTRGQQVTLSCSPISGHRSVSWYQQTPGQGLQFLFEYFSETQRNKGNFPGRFSGRQFSNSRSEMNVSTLELGDSALYLCASSSTGQTNSPLHFGNGTRLTVT.

This chain links TRBV29-1 with TRBJ1-6; 12 positions agree with TRBD1. Germline trimming cut 7 bases from V and 7 bases from J; bases unmatched to any gene: 2. Germline loops: CDR1 SQVTM, CDR2 ANQGSEA. The CDR3 is made up of 13 amino acids. The CDR3 is CSAGTGGNSPLHF. The CDR3 nucleotides read TGCAGCGCTGGGACAGGGGGCAATTCACCCCTCCACTTT.

V usage is TRBV9 and J usage is TRBJ1-2; the match to TRBD1 covers 8 bases. There are 18 residues in the CDR3. J was trimmed by 6 bases and V by 0 bases; bases with no gene match: 16. Germline-derived CDR1 and CDR2 are SGDLS and YYNGEE. As DNA, the CDR3 is TGTGCCAGCAGCGTAGCTATCAACCCCGGACAGGGAGGCGATGGCTACACCTTC. It specifies CASSVAINPGQGGDGYTF. Full variable domain (remainder filled in from reference TRBV9 and TRBJ1-2): DSGVTQTPKHLITATGQRVTLRCSPRSGDLSVYWYQQSLDQGLQFLIQYYNGEERAKGNILERFSAQQFPDLHSELNLSSLELGDSALYFCASSVAINPGQGGDGYTFGSGTRLTVV.